The 13 T cell receptor beta chains below come from one sample, sequenced in a study of T cell responses to AZD1222 COVID-19 vaccine. The table came from immunoSEQ multiplex PCR; TCRdb's copy has only in-frame clones and leaves some out. The sample contains about 120,000 clones, around 86% of which appear only once. The sequences come from peripheral blood, collected 28 days after the second AZD1222 dose. These receptors originate from an adult who received the AZD1222 COVID-19 vaccine.

Comment on this clone: This same CDR3 is encoded by further DNA sequences in the sample. J is TRBJ2-3 and V is TRBV6-2 or TRBV6-3; D is possibly TRBD2 (5 bases). Germline CDR1 reads MNHEY; CDR2 reads SVGEGT. This CDR3 is built from 14 residues. V lost 0 bases and J 2 bases, leaving 6 bases between the germline ends. The CDR3 coding sequence is TGTGCCAGCAGTTACTCGGGAGCCACAGATACGCAGTATTTT. Translated: CASSYSGATDTQYF.

This clone was found once. The chain uses TRBV7-2 and TRBJ1-1; 8 bases are a match to TRBD1. This CDR3 spans 14 amino acids. V gave up 1 base and J gave up 4 bases; unmatched junction bases: 2. Germline V gives CDR1 SGHTA, CDR2 FQGNSA. The DNA for the CDR3 is TGTGCCAGCAGCTTAGTACAGGGGGTCACTGAAGCTTTCTTT. Amino acids: CASSLVQGVTEAFF.

This clone was detected only once. The rearrangement links TRBV7-2 to TRBJ2-3; D is unresolved. The CDR3 length is 14 residues. Germline V gives CDR1 SGHTA, CDR2 FQGNSA. V lost 5 bases to trimming and J lost 1 base, with 10 bases between them. The DNA for the CDR3 is TGTGCCAGCAGCATAGACCCGCGCACAGATACGCAGTATTTT. As protein: CASSIDPRTDTQYF.

The chain carries TRBV6-5 and TRBJ2-1; D uncertain. The CDR3 loop spans 15 amino acids. In germline, CDR1 is MNHEY, CDR2 SVGAGI. The V end lost 4 bases, the J end lost 7 bases, and 17 bases lay between the germline ends. The CDR3 DNA sequence: TGTGCCAGCAGTTCACGAAAAATAATGCGGAATGAGCAGTTCTTC. As protein: CASSSRKIMRNEQFF.

The V gene is TRBV5-5, the J gene TRBJ2-7; weak D call: TRBD1 (6 bases). The CDR3 is 14 amino acids. V was pared by 4 bases and J by 4 bases, with 15 bases between. Germline-derived CDR1 and CDR2 are SGHKS and YYEKEE (reference sequence). The CDR3 DNA is TGTGCCAGCAGCCCGCCCGGACAGCTTTACGAGCAGTACTTC. It specifies CASSPPGQLYEQYF.

This chain joins TRBV30 and TRBJ1-4; D call uncertain. Trimming cost V 5 bases and J 8 bases, with 18 bases left between them. The CDR3 spans 14 residues. In germline, CDR1 is GTSNPN, CDR2 SVGIG (reference sequence). CDR3 DNA sequence: TGTGCCTGGGCCCAATGGACGAGTACGGAAAAACTGTTTTTT. This sequence encodes CAWAQWTSTEKLFF.

This chain joins TRBV5-1 and TRBJ2-7, with 7 bases aligning to TRBD1. The CDR3 covers 15 residues. Germline V CDR1 and CDR2: SGHRS, YFSETQ. With 0 bases clipped from V and 4 bases from J, the junction kept 7 bases outside the gene matches. The CDR3 DNA sequence: TGCGCCAGCAGCTTGGGACAGGGCTACTTTTACGAGCAGTACTTC. This gives the protein CASSLGQGYFYEQYF.

CDR3 region: CASSPDRANQPQHF. The CDR3 coding sequence is TGTGCCAGCTCACCCGACAGAGCCAATCAGCCCCAGCATTTT. The chain carries TRBV18 and TRBJ1-5; maybe TRBD1 (5 bases). CDR1 KGHSH and CDR2 LQKENI come from the germline V gene. Trimming removed 3 bases from V and 3 bases from J, with 9 bases in between. The CDR3 length is 14 residues.

This clone was seen a handful of times. The rearrangement links TRBV6-5 to TRBJ1-3, with D uncertain. Germline V gene sequence: CDR1 MNHEY, CDR2 SVGAGI. The CDR3 consists of 12 residues. V was shortened by 7 bases and J by 6 bases, with 10 bases between the two germline ends. CDR3 sequence: CASTFTINTIYF. In DNA form, the CDR3 reads TGTGCCAGCACTTTCACTATAAACACCATATATTTT.

V usage is TRBV4-1 and J usage is TRBJ1-1; D is unclear. Germline CDR1 is MGHRA and CDR2 is YSYEKL. CDR3 length: 14 amino acids. The V end was cut by 6 bases, the J end by 2 bases, with 13 bases between. CDR3 sequence (DNA): TGCGCCAGCAGGCAGAGAACTAAAAACACTGAAGCTTTCTTT. Its translation is CASRQRTKNTEAFF.

This rearrangement joins TRBV28 to TRBJ1-2, with 9 bases aligning to TRBD1. The ends lost 6 bases at V and 8 bases at J; junction bases unmatched: 7. CDR3 length equals 13 residues. CDR1 and CDR2 (germline): MDHEN, SYDVKM. The CDR3 reads CASSRQGVKGYTF. The CDR3, as DNA: TGTGCCAGCAGCCGACAGGGGGTTAAAGGCTACACCTTC.

The chain has TRBV25-1 and TRBJ2-3, with 7 positions matching TRBD2. The CDR3 is 15 residues long. Germline loops: CDR1 MGHDK, CDR2 SYGVNS. V lost 3 bases to trimming and J lost 3 bases; unmatched junction nucleotides: 6. The chain's CDR3 is CASSDRGAGTDTQYF. The CDR3 DNA follows: TGTGCCAGCAGTGATAGGGGAGCGGGGACAGATACGCAGTATTTT.

This chain links TRBV6-5 with TRBJ1-1; D may be TRBD1 (5 bases). Between the trimmed V and J ends, which lost 6 bases and 3 bases, there was a span of 17 bases. The CDR3 sequence is 15 residues long. The germline gives CDR1 MNHEY, CDR2 SVGAGI. CDR3: CASRMSRGRDTEAFF. As DNA, the CDR3 is TGTGCCAGCAGGATGTCGCGGGGCAGGGACACTGAAGCTTTCTTT.